This T cell receptor beta chain derives from a study of blood T cell repertoires in COVID-19. Participants, roughly 18 to 90 years old, spanned fewer than 25 US areas. Cohort 3 recovered donors had two negative PCRs, clearance, or symptom resolution. Germline CDR1 is MDHEN and CDR2 is SYDVKM. CDR3 length: 16 residues. The V gene end was trimmed by 4 bases and the J gene end by 1 base; junction bases not matched to a gene: 9. Authors' analysis steps: Nucleated cell counts were estimated from reference gene primer amplification. Sequencing used immunoSEQ multiplex PCR; TCRdb keeps in-frame clones, though not all of them. For V, J and clone size, that table is used; D and trimming come from the DNA. Counted here are over 200,000 clones, approximately 84% occurring once; the ten biggest clones make up under 2%.

The sequencing input was PBMCs or T cells enriched from blood (not recorded which). The chain couples TRBV28 to TRBJ1-1, with 7 bases that match TRBD1. The origin of this receptor is a man in his 60s who had recovered from COVID-19. The DNA for the CDR3 is TGTGCCAGCAGTTCGACTCCGGGACAGAAGAACACTGAAGCTTTCTTT. It is translated as CASSSTPGQKNTEAFF.